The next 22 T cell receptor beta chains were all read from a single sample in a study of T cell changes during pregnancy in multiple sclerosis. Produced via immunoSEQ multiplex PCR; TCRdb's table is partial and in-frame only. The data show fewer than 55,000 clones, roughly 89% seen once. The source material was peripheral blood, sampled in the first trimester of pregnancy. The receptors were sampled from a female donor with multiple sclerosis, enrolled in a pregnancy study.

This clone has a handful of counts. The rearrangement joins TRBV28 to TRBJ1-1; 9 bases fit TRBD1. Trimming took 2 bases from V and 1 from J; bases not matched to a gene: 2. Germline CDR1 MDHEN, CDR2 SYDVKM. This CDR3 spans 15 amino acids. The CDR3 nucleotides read TGTGCCAGCAGTTTACTGGGACAGGGGAACACTGAAGCTTTCTTT. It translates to CASSLLGQGNTEAFF.

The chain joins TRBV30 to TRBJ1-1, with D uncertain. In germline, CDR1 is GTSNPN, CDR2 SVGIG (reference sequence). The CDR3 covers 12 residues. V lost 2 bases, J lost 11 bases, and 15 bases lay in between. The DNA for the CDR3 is TGTGCCTGGAGTCATAGCTCTGTGGAGGCTTTCTTT. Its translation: CAWSHSSVEAFF.

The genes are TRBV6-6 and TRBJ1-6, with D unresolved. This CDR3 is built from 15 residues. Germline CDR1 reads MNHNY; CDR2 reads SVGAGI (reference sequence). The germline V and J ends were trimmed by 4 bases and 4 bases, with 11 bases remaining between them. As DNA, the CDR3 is TGTGCCAGCAGTTCTACTCCCTGGTATAATTCACCCCTCCACTTT. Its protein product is CASSSTPWYNSPLHF.

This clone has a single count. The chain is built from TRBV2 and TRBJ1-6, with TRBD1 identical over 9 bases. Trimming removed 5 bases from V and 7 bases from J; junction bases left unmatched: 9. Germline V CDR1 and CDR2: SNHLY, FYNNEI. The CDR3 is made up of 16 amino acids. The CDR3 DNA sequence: TGTGCCAGCAGTCAGGACAGGGGACGAGGGAATTCACCCCTCCACTTT. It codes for CASSQDRGRGNSPLHF.

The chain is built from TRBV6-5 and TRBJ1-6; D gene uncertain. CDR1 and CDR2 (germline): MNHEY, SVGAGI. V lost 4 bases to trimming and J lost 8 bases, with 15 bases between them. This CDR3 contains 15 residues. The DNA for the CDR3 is TGTGCCAGCAGTTCCTTACCGGGGTGGGATTCACCCCTCCACTTT. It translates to CASSSLPGWDSPLHF.

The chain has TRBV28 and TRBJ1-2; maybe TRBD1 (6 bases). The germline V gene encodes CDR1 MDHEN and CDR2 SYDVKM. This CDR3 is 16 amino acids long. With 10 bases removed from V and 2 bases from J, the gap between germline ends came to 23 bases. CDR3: CAIQLRTAQYNYGYTF. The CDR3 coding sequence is TGTGCCATCCAACTCAGGACAGCCCAGTACAACTATGGCTACACCTTC.

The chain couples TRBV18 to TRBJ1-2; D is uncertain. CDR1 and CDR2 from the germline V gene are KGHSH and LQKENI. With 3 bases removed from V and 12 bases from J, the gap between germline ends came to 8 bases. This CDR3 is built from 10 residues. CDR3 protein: CASSPRSHTF. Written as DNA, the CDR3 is TGTGCCAGCTCACCCCGGTCGCACACCTTC.

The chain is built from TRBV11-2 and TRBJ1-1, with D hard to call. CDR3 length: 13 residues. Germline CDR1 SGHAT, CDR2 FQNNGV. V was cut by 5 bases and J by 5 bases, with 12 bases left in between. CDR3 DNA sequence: TGTGCCAGCAGCATCGGAGGACGAACTGAAGCTTTCTTT. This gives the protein CASSIGGRTEAFF.

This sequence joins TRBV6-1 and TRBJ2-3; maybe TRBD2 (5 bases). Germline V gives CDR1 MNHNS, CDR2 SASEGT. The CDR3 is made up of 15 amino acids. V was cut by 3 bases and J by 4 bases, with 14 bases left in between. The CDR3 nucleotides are TGTGCCAGCAGTGATAGACCAGCCGGGGCAGATACGCAGTATTTT. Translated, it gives CASSDRPAGADTQYF.

The CDR3: CASSPWGGFEAFF. For the CDR3, the DNA is TGTGCCAGCAGCCCTTGGGGGGGTTTTGAAGCTTTCTTT. The rearrangement uses TRBV5-6 and TRBJ1-1; D might be TRBD1 (5 bases). Germline lookup yields CDR1 SGHDT and CDR2 YYEEEE. The CDR3 has 13 amino acids. The V end was cut by 4 bases, the J end by 7 bases, with 14 bases between.

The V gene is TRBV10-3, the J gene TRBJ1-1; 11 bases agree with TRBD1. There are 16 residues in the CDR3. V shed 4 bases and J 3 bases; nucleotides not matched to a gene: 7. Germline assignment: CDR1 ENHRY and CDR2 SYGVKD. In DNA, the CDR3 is TGTGCCATCAGTGCGGGTAGGACAGGGGGCGACACTGAAGCTTTCTTT. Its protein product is CAISAGRTGGDTEAFF.

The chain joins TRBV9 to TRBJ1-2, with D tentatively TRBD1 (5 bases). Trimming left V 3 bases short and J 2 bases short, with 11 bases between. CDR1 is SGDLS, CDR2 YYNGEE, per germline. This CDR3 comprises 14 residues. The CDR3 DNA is TGTGCCAGCAGCGCCAACGACAGAAACTATGGCTACACCTTC. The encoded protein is CASSANDRNYGYTF.

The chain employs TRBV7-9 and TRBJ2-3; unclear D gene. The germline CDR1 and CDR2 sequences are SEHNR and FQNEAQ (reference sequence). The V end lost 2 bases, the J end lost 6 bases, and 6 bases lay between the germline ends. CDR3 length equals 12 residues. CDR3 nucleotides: TGTGCCAGCAGCTTAACTTCGGATACGCAGTATTTT. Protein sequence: CASSLTSDTQYF.

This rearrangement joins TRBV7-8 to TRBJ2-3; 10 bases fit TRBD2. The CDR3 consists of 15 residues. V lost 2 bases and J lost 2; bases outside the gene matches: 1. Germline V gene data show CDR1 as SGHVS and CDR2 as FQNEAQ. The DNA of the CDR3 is TGTGCCAGCAGCTTACTAGCGGGGGTCACAGATACGCAGTATTTT. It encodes CASSLLAGVTDTQYF.

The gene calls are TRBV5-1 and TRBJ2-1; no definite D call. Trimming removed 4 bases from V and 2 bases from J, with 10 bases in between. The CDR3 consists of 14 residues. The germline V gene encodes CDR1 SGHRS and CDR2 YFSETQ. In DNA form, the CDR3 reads TGCGCCAGCAGCCCCGGTTTTGCCTACAATGAGCAGTTCTTC. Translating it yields CASSPGFAYNEQFF.

CDR3 region: CASSPTGLKGNTIYF. DNA for the CDR3: TGTGCCAGCAGCCCTACAGGGCTGAAGGGAAACACCATATATTTT. The chain links TRBV28 to TRBJ1-3; TRBD1 might be the D (6 bases). Trimming cost V 6 bases and J 4 bases, with 16 bases left between them. The germline CDR1 and CDR2 sequences are MDHEN and SYDVKM. The CDR3 is 15 amino acids.

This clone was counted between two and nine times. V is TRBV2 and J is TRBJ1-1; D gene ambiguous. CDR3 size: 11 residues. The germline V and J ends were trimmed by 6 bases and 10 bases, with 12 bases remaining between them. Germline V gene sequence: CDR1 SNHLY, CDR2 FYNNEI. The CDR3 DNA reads TGTGCCAGCAGCACATACCAAAGAGCTTTCTTT. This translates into CASSTYQRAFF.

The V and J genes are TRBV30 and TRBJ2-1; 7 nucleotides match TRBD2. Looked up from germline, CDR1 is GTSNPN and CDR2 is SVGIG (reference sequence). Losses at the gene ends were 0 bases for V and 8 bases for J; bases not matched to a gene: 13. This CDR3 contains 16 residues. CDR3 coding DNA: TGTGCCTGGAGTGTACTTGGGTTGGAAGGGAGGGATGAGCAGTTCTTC. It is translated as CAWSVLGLEGRDEQFF.

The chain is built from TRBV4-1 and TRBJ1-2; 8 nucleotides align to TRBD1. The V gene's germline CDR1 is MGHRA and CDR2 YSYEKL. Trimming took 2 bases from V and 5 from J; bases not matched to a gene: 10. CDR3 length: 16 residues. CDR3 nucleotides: TGCGCCAGCAGCCAAACCAGGTGGCAGGGGGCATATGGCTACACCTTC. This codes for CASSQTRWQGAYGYTF.

CDR3 in DNA: TGTGCCAGCATATGGCAGGGAGGAAACACCATATATTTT. Protein: CASIWQGGNTIYF. The V call is TRBV6-6, the J call TRBJ1-3, with TRBD1 as a possible D gene (5 bases). CDR1 MNHNY and CDR2 SVGAGI come from the germline V gene (reference sequence). With 7 bases removed from V and 4 bases from J, the gap between germline ends came to 11 bases. CDR3 length: 13 residues.

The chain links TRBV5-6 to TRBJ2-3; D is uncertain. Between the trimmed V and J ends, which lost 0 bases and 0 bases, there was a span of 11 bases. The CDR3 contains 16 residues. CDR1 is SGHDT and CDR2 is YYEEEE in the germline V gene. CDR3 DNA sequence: TGTGCCAGCAGCTTGGCCGGCAGGTTTAGCACAGATACGCAGTATTTT. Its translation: CASSLAGRFSTDTQYF.

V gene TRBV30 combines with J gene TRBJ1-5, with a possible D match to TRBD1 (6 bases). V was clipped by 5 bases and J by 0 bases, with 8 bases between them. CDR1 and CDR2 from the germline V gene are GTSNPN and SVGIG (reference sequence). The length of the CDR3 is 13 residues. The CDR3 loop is CAWAGDSNQPQHF. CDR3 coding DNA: TGTGCCTGGGCAGGGGATAGCAATCAGCCCCAGCATTTT.